A selection of T cell receptor beta chains follows, all from one sample in a study of cytomegalovirus exposure and HLA in healthy donors. The table came from immunoSEQ multiplex PCR; TCRdb's copy has only in-frame clones and leaves some out. This sample has 100,000 to 120,000 clones, with approximately 79% found just once. The sequenced sample consisted of PBMCs. Receptor source: a young man in good health and CMV-seropositive. CDR3s include the opening cysteine and the closing phenylalanine or tryptophan. D genes are given only for firm matches. Not every row has a clone size; where given, it reads once, few, many or a size class.

D gene,J gene,clone size,V gene,CDR3 protein,CDR3 DNA
TRBD1,TRBJ1-3,once,TRBV5-1,CASSQQGTDPLDTIYF,TGCGCCAGCAGCCAGCAGGGGACAGACCCGTTGGACACCATATATTTT
-,TRBJ1-5,-,TRBV7-9,CSSSAGDQPQHF,TGTTCCAGCAGCGCAGGGGATCAGCCCCAGCATTTT
TRBD2,TRBJ2-4,-,TRBV11-3,CASSLWASGRAVLAKNIQYF,TGTGCCAGCAGCTTATGGGCTAGCGGGCGGGCGGTATTAGCCAAAAACATTCAGTACTTC
TRBD1,TRBJ1-1,-,TRBV5-6,CASRSGTGLTEAFF,TGTGCCAGCAGAAGCGGGACAGGGTTAACTGAAGCTTTCTTT
-,TRBJ2-3,once,TRBV5-1,CASSLGEGGGTDTQYF,TGCGCCAGCAGCTTGGGTGAGGGAGGGGGAACGGATACGCAGTATTTT
-,TRBJ1-2,-,TRBV7-9,CASSSRDRQGHGYTF,TGTGCCAGCAGCTCAAGGGATCGGCAGGGGCACGGCTACACCTTC
TRBD2,TRBJ2-3,few,TRBV10-2,CASSILAGAGTQYF,TGCGCCAGCAGCATCCTAGCGGGGGCGGGTACGCAGTATTTT
TRBD2,TRBJ2-7,once,TRBV6-1,CASSEAGGSSYEQYF,TGTGCCAGCAGTGAAGCGGGAGGGTCATCCTACGAGCAGTACTTC
TRBD2,TRBJ2-5,-,TRBV4-2,CASSQDEAGQETQYF,TGTGCCAGCAGCCAAGACGAAGCGGGGCAAGAGACCCAGTACTTC
TRBD1,TRBJ2-2,-,TRBV7-8,CASSTGTATGELFF,TGTGCCAGCAGCACCGGGACAGCGACCGGGGAGCTGTTTTTT
-,TRBJ1-6,once,TRBV6-6,CASRFTLAGDPLHF,TGTGCCAGCAGATTTACGTTAGCCGGAGATCCCCTCCACTTT
TRBD1,TRBJ1-1,-,TRBV7-2,CASSLMGIQGAEAFF,TGTGCCAGCAGCTTAATGGGAATTCAGGGGGCCGAAGCTTTCTTT
TRBD1,TRBJ1-2,-,TRBV30,CAWTKTGSFYGYTF,TGTGCCTGGACAAAGACAGGGAGCTTTTATGGCTACACCTTC
TRBD2,TRBJ2-3,-,TRBV7-2,CASSLEWRGGTDTQYF,TGTGCCAGCAGCTTAGAATGGCGGGGGGGCACAGATACGCAGTATTTT
TRBD2,TRBJ2-5,once,TRBV19,CASRRSLAGEETQYF,TGTGCCAGTAGACGTTCACTAGCGGGGGAAGAGACCCAGTACTTC
TRBD1,TRBJ1-1,-,TRBV27,CASSPGRRTGNFF,TGTGCCAGCAGTCCCGGTCGGAGGACAGGGAATTTCTTT
-,TRBJ1-3,-,TRBV9,CASSGVEAYGNTIYF,TGTGCCAGCAGCGGGGTTGAGGCGTATGGAAACACCATATATTTT
-,TRBJ1-5,few,TRBV7-2,CASSLEPGLNQPQHF,TGTGCCAGCAGCTTAGAACCAGGCCTCAATCAGCCCCAGCATTTT
TRBD1,TRBJ1-1,-,TRBV14,CASSQDWGQGVPNTEAFF,TGTGCCAGCAGCCAAGACTGGGGACAGGGGGTGCCGAACACTGAAGCTTTCTTT
-,TRBJ2-4,-,TRBV7-2,CASSSWTDQNIQYF,TGTGCCAGCAGCTCCTGGACAGACCAAAACATTCAGTACTTC
TRBD1,TRBJ1-1,-,TRBV5-1,CASSLDRGTNTEAFF,TGCGCCAGCAGCTTGGACAGGGGAACGAACACTGAAGCTTTCTTT
TRBD1,TRBJ1-2,-,TRBV4-2,CASSQGVGTAYGYTF,TGTGCCAGCAGCCAAGGGGTTGGGACAGCCTATGGCTACACCTTC
-,TRBJ2-2,-,TRBV18,CASSPPGPNTGELFF,TGTGCCAGCTCCCCCCCGGGTCCGAACACCGGGGAGCTGTTTTTT
-,TRBJ1-1,-,TRBV2,CASSATGRGEAFF,TGTGCCAGCAGCGCAACGGGTAGAGGTGAAGCTTTCTTT
TRBD2,TRBJ2-5,-,TRBV5-5,CASSPARGGETQYF,TGTGCCAGCAGCCCGGCCCGGGGAGGGGAGACCCAGTACTTC
-,TRBJ1-4,few,TRBV30,CAWSRQGGEKLFF,TGTGCCTGGAGTAGGCAGGGTGGCGAAAAACTGTTTTTT
TRBD1,TRBJ2-7,-,TRBV19,CASSSRQGQYEQYF,TGTGCCAGTAGTTCGAGACAGGGTCAGTACGAGCAGTACTTC
-,TRBJ1-1,-,TRBV29-1,CSTDGGRNTEAFF,TGCAGCACTGACGGGGGGAGGAACACTGAAGCTTTCTTT
TRBD1,TRBJ2-5,-,TRBV7-9,CASSPTGGEETQYF,TGTGCCAGCAGCCCAACAGGGGGCGAAGAGACCCAGTACTTC